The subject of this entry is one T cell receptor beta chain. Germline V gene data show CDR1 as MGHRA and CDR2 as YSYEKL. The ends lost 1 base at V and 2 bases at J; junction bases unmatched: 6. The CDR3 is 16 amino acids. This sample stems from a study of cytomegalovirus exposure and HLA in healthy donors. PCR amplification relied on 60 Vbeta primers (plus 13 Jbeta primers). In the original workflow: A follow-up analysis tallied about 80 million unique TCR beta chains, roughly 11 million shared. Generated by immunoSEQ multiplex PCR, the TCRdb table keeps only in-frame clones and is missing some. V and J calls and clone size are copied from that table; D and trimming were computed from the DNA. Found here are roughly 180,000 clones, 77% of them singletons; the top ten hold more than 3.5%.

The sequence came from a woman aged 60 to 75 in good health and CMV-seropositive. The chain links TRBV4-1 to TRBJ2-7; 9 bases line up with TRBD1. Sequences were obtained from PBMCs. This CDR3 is CASSQAPGTGTYEQYF. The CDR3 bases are TGCGCCAGCAGCCAAGCCCCCGGGACAGGGACCTACGAGCAGTACTTC.